The 21 T cell receptor beta chains below all came from one sample that was sequenced in a study of cytomegalovirus exposure and HLA in healthy donors. PCR amplification relied on 60 Vbeta primers (plus 13 Jbeta primers). Clones were read by immunoSEQ multiplex PCR, and TCRdb kept only the in-frame ones, dropping some. Of roughly 99,000 clones in the sample, approximately 81% are singletons; the top ten hold 2% to 2.5%. Sequenced sample: PBMCs. The receptors here all came from a man aged 25 to 40 in good health and CMV-seronegative.

The J gene is TRBJ2-2, the V gene TRBV6-4; 9 bases agree with TRBD1. There are 15 residues in the CDR3. The ends lost 3 bases at V and 3 bases at J; junction bases unmatched: 2. Germline V CDR1 and CDR2: MRHNA, SNTAGT. The CDR3 region has the DNA TGTGCCAGCAGTGAGGGACAGGGCGACACCGGGGAGCTGTTTTTT. Its protein product is CASSEGQGDTGELFF.

V is TRBV2 and J is TRBJ2-1; weak D call: TRBD2 (6 bases). The CDR3 contains 17 residues. Germline V lookup: CDR1 SNHLY, CDR2 FYNNEI. Trimming left V 10 bases short and J 0 bases short, with 22 bases between. In DNA, the CDR3 is TGTGCCAAGACAAGAGGGAAGGCGGGGAGCTCCTACAATGAGCAGTTCTTC. It codes for CAKTRGKAGSSYNEQFF.

The J gene is TRBJ2-7, the V gene TRBV2; 9 nucleotides line up with TRBD1. Unmatched junction bases numbered 4, after V lost 3 bases and J lost 1 base. CDR1 and CDR2 from the germline V gene are SNHLY and FYNNEI. There are 15 residues in the CDR3. As DNA, the CDR3 is TGTGCCAGCAGTGAGGACAGGGGAAGGTCCTACGAGCAGTACTTC. This encodes CASSEDRGRSYEQYF.

The rearrangement joins TRBV6-1 to TRBJ1-3, with 8 bases identical to TRBD1. Germline assignment: CDR1 MNHNS and CDR2 SASEGT. The CDR3 extends over 14 amino acids. The trim removed 5 bases at V and 4 bases at J, leaving 4 bases unmatched. This CDR3 is CASSRGQGGNTIYF. CDR3 DNA: TGTGCCAGCAGTCGAGGACAGGGAGGAAACACCATATATTTT.

The chain has TRBV6-5 and TRBJ2-7; maybe TRBD1 (6 bases). This CDR3 region has 14 residues. Germline V gene lookup returns CDR1 MNHEY and CDR2 SVGAGI. V was pared by 9 bases and J by 3 bases, with 18 bases between. This chain's CDR3 is CASKIGTYDYEQYF. The CDR3 nucleotides are TGTGCCAGTAAAATCGGGACATACGACTACGAGCAGTACTTC.

The J gene is TRBJ1-5, the V gene TRBV6-5, with 7 bases lining up with TRBD1. The junction had 5 bases not matched to a gene; V was cut back by 6 bases and J by 3 bases. The CDR3 covers 14 residues. The V gene's germline CDR1 is MNHEY and CDR2 SVGAGI. For the CDR3, the DNA is TGTGCCAGCAGCAGAACAGGGGCCAATCAGCCCCAGCATTTT. Translated, it gives CASSRTGANQPQHF.

J is TRBJ1-5 and V is TRBV7-6, with TRBD1 as a possible D gene (6 bases). CDR1 SGHVS and CDR2 FNYEAQ come from the germline V gene. V was trimmed by 2 bases and J by 0 bases, leaving 20 bases between them. There are 19 residues in the CDR3. The CDR3, as DNA: TGTGCCAGCAGCTTAACCGTCGAAGGGGGGGTCTATAGCAATCAGCCCCAGCATTTT. Its translation: CASSLTVEGGVYSNQPQHF.

The chain combines TRBV7-8 with TRBJ2-1; maybe TRBD2 (5 bases). CDR3 length: 14 amino acids. The germline V and J ends were trimmed by 8 bases and 4 bases, with 15 bases remaining between them. CDR1 is SGHVS and CDR2 is FQNEAQ in the germline V gene. The CDR3 DNA reads as TGTGCCAGCCTTCCCAGTTCGGGGTACAATGAGCAGTTCTTC. Residues: CASLPSSGYNEQFF.

The chain has TRBV19 and TRBJ2-3, with D perhaps matching TRBD2 (6 bases). Germline V gives CDR1 LNHDA, CDR2 SQIVND (reference sequence). CDR3 length: 12 residues. Trimming shortened V by 10 bases and J by 2 bases, and 10 bases separated the two germline ends. This CDR3 is CAIGGPTDTQYF. The CDR3 DNA follows: TGTGCCATCGGGGGTCCCACAGATACGCAGTATTTT.

The chain combines TRBV4-1 with TRBJ1-2; 8 bases align to TRBD1. The CDR3 consists of 13 residues. Trimming removed 4 bases from V and 7 bases from J; junction bases left unmatched: 5. The germline gives CDR1 MGHRA, CDR2 YSYEKL. The CDR3 nucleotides read TGCGCCAGCAGCCCGCAGGGGGCGGGTGGCTACACCTTC. It is translated as CASSPQGAGGYTF.

The chain carries TRBV7-2 and TRBJ2-7; 11 nucleotides align to TRBD2. In germline, CDR1 is SGHTA, CDR2 FQGNSA. This CDR3 has 19 amino acids. V lost 5 bases, J lost 2 bases, and 17 bases stayed unmatched. The DNA for the CDR3 is TGTGCCAGCAGCGGGAGGGGGCCAGGGATACTAGCGGGAGCCTACGAGCAGTACTTC. It translates to CASSGRGPGILAGAYEQYF.

The chain recombines TRBV30 with TRBJ2-2, with 7 bases identical to TRBD1. CDR1 is GTSNPN and CDR2 is SVGIG in the germline V gene (reference sequence). V trimming: 5 bases; J trimming: 0 bases; junction bases outside the gene matches: 3. The length of the CDR3 is 14 residues. The chain's CDR3 is CAWGGQTNTGELFF. In DNA, the CDR3 is TGTGCCTGGGGGGGACAGACGAACACCGGGGAGCTGTTTTTT.

The gene calls are TRBV30 and TRBJ1-5; D call uncertain. The CDR3 contains 15 residues. V was trimmed by 0 bases and J by 0 bases, leaving 9 bases between them. Germline loops: CDR1 GTSNPN, CDR2 SVGIG (reference sequence). CDR3 nucleotides: TGTGCCTGGAGTGTAGGAGACTATAGCAATCAGCCCCAGCATTTT. Translated: CAWSVGDYSNQPQHF.

The V gene is TRBV6-5, the J gene TRBJ1-5; 8 bases fit TRBD1. Per the germline V gene, CDR1 is MNHEY and CDR2 is SVGAGI. The ends lost 11 bases at V and 2 bases at J; junction bases unmatched: 5. This CDR3 has 13 residues. In DNA form, the CDR3 reads TGTGCCTCCAGGGGGCTCGGCAATCAGCCCCAGCATTTT. This gives the protein CASRGLGNQPQHF.

The V call is TRBV10-1, the J call TRBJ2-7; maybe TRBD1 (6 bases). CDR3 length equals 14 residues. Per the germline V gene, CDR1 is WNHNN and CDR2 is SYGVQD (reference sequence). Trimming took 2 bases from V and 2 from J, leaving 10 bases between them. The CDR3 sequence is CASSEMDRTYEQYF. CDR3 sequence (DNA): TGCGCCAGCAGTGAGATGGACAGAACCTACGAGCAGTACTTC.

The V call is TRBV7-2, the J call TRBJ1-5; D is ambiguous. Germline loops: CDR1 SGHTA, CDR2 FQGNSA. The ends were cut back, 5 bases at V and 4 bases at J, with 9 bases in the middle. This CDR3 comprises 13 residues. The CDR3 is CASSPDGNQPQHF. DNA of the CDR3: TGTGCCAGCAGCCCAGACGGGAATCAGCCCCAGCATTTT. Full variable domain (missing parts from reference TRBV7-2 and TRBJ1-5): GAGVSQSPSNKVTEKGKDVELRCDPISGHTALYWYRQSLGQGLEFLIYFQGNSAPDKSGLPSDRFSAERTGGSVSTLTIQRTQQEDSAVYLCASSPDGNQPQHFGDGTRLSIL.

The J gene is TRBJ1-5, the V gene TRBV7-8; TRBD1 matches 8 bases. Germline V gives CDR1 SGHVS, CDR2 FQNEAQ. CDR3 length: 15 amino acids. V gave up 5 bases and J gave up 1 base; unmatched junction bases: 4. CDR3 amino acids: CASSGRQGSNQPQHF. CDR3 nucleotides: TGTGCCAGCAGCGGAAGACAGGGGAGCAATCAGCCCCAGCATTTT.

The chain links TRBV5-6 to TRBJ2-5; 10 positions match TRBD2. TRBJ2-7 explains the end of the DNA better; the J call may be wrong. CDR1 and CDR2 (germline): SGHDT, YYEEEE. The CDR3 length is 16 residues. The CDR3 DNA is TGTGCCAGCAGCTTACCCGGCAGCGGGAGGGGGAACGAGCAGTACTTC. It specifies CASSLPGSGRGNEQYF.

The V call is TRBV4-1, the J call TRBJ1-2, with a tentative D call TRBD1 (6 bases). The V gene lost 1 base and the J gene lost 9 bases, with 18 bases spanning the gap. The germline CDR1 and CDR2 sequences are MGHRA and YSYEKL. This CDR3 is built from 15 residues. CDR3 loop: CASSQAGGQFWSYTF. The CDR3 bases are TGCGCCAGCAGCCAAGCGGGCGGACAGTTCTGGAGCTACACCTTC.

CDR3 coding DNA: TGTGCCTGCCAGCAGGGTAACACTGAAGCTTTCTTT. This sequence encodes CACQQGNTEAFF. The chain employs TRBV30 and TRBJ1-1; maybe TRBD1 (5 bases). The CDR3 contains 12 residues. The germline V and J ends were trimmed by 6 bases and 2 bases, with 10 bases remaining between them. From germline, CDR1 is GTSNPN and CDR2 SVGIG (reference sequence).

V usage is TRBV4-1 and J usage is TRBJ2-2; D not resolved. This CDR3 comprises 14 residues. Between the trimmed V and J ends, which lost 2 bases and 0 bases, there was a span of 4 bases. Germline V gene lookup returns CDR1 MGHRA and CDR2 YSYEKL. CDR3 nucleotide sequence: TGCGCCAGCAGCCAAACTACGAACACCGGGGAGCTGTTTTTT. Protein product: CASSQTTNTGELFF.